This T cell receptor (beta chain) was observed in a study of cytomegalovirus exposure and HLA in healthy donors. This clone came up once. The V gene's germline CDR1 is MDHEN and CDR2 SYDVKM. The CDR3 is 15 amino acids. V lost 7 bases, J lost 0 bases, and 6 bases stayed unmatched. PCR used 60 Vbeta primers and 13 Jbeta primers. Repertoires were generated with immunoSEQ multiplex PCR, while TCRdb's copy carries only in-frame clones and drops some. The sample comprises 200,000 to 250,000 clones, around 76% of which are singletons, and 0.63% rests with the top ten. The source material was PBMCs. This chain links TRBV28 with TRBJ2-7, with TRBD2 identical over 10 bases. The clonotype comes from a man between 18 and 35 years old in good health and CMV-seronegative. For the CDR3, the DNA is TGTGCCAGCATTCCAGCGGGAGGGAGCTCCTACGAGCAGTACTTC. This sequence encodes CASIPAGGSSYEQYF.